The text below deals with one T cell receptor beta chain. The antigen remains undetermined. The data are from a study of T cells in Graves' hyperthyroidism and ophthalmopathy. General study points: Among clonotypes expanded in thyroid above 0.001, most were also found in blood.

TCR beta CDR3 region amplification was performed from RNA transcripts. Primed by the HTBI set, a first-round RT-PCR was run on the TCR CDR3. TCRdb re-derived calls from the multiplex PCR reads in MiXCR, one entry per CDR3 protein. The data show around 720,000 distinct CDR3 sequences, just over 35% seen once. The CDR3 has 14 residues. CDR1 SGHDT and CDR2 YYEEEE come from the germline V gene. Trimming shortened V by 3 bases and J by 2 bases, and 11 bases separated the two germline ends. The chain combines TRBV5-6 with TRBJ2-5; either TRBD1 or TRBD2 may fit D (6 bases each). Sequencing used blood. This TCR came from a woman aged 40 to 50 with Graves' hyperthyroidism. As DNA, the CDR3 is TGTGCCAGCAGCTGGGGGGACATACAAGAGACCCAGTACTTC. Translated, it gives CASSWGDIQETQYF.